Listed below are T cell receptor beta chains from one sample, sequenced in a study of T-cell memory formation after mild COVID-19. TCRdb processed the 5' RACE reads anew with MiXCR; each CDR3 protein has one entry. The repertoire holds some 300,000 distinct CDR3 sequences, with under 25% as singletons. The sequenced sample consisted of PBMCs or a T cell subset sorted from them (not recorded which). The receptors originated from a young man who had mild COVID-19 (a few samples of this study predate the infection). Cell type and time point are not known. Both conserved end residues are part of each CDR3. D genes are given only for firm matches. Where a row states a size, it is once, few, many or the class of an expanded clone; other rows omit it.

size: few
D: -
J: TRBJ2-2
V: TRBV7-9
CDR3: CASSLHPDTGELFF
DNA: TGTGCCAGCAGCTTACATCCGGACACCGGGGAGCTGTTTTTT

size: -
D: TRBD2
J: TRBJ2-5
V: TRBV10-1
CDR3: CASSESEAGEETQYF
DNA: TGCGCCAGCAGTGAGTCGGAAGCGGGGGAAGAGACCCAGTACTTC

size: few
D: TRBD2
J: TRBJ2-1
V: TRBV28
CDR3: CASSPRAGGSYNEQFF
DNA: TGTGCCAGCAGCCCTAGGGCGGGAGGCTCCTACAATGAGCAGTTCTTC

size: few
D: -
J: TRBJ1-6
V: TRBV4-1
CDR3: CASSQGGGSYNSPLHF
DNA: TGCGCCAGCAGCCAAGGAGGTGGGTCCTATAATTCACCCCTCCACTTT

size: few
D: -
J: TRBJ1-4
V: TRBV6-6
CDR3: CASSYNAANEKLFF
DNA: TGTGCCAGCAGTTACAACGCGGCTAATGAAAAACTGTTTTTT

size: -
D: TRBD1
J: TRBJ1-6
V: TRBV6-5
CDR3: CASSYMVQGANSPLHF
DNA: TGTGCCAGCAGTTACATGGTACAGGGGGCAAATTCACCCCTCCACTTT

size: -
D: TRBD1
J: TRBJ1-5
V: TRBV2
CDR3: CASSVQGAGQPQHF
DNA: TGTGCCAGCAGCGTACAGGGGGCTGGACAGCCCCAGCATTTT

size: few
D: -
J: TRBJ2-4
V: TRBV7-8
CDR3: CASSLAPAWKNIQYF
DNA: TGTGCCAGCAGCTTAGCCCCCGCCTGGAAAAACATTCAGTACTTC

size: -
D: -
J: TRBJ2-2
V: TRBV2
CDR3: CATQYTGELFF
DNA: TGTGCCACCCAATATACCGGGGAGCTGTTTTTT

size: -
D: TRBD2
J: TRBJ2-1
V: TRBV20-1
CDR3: CSARMGRTGGPRDEQFF
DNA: TGCAGTGCTAGAATGGGACGGACGGGGGGGCCTCGGGATGAGCAGTTCTTC

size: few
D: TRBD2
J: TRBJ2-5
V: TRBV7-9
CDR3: CASSLVRLAIGTQYF
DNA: TGTGCCAGCAGCTTGGTCCGACTAGCCATCGGGACCCAGTACTTC

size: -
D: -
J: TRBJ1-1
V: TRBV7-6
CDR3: CASSTMLGTEAFF
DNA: TGTGCCAGCAGCACCATGCTGGGCACTGAAGCTTTCTTT

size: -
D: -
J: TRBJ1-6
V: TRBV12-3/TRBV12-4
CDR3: CASRSWWCFEFNSPLHF
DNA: TGTGCCAGCAGGTCTTGGTGGTGCTTTGAATTTAATTCACCCCTCCACTTT

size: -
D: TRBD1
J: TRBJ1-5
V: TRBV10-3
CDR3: CAISESGTANQPQHF
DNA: TGTGCCATCAGTGAGTCCGGGACAGCAAATCAGCCCCAGCATTTT

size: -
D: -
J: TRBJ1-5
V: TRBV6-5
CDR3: CASRETGWEDQPQHF
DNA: TGTGCCAGCAGGGAAACAGGGTGGGAAGACCAGCCCCAGCATTTT

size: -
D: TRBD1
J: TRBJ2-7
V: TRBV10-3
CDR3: CAISGQGAAYEQYF
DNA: TGTGCCATCAGTGGGCAGGGGGCAGCCTACGAGCAGTACTTC

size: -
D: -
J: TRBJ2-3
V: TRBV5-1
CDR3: CASGLAVARYTDTQYF
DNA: TGCGCCAGCGGCTTGGCCGTGGCCAGGTATACAGATACGCAGTATTTT